These 21 T cell receptor beta chains share one sample of origin, sequenced in a study of metastatic and nonmetastatic thyroid tumors. Thyroid surgery was performed in patients who had received no treatment beforehand. TCRdb re-called the PCR reads with MiXCR. The table lists tens of thousands of clones, 9% to 14% of them singletons. Sequencing used blood. These receptors came from a male donor with papillary thyroid cancer or a benign thyroid nodule (not recorded which). Some clones in this sample may be carry-over from other donors' samples.

This clone occurred many times. This rearrangement joins TRBV20-1 to TRBJ2-7; 11 bases agree with TRBD2. V lost 0 bases, J lost 0 bases, and 1 base stayed unmatched. CDR1 is DFQATT and CDR2 is SNEGSKA in the germline V gene (reference sequence). The CDR3 has 15 amino acids. CDR3: CSARDTSGSSYEQYF. CDR3 bases: TGCAGTGCTAGAGATACTAGCGGGAGCTCCTACGAGCAGTACTTC.

This clone was recorded a few times. Since a much larger clone is just one base distant, this may be a read error. This chain connects TRBV29-1 to TRBJ2-1, with a tentative D call TRBD2 (5 bases). Deletions cut 7 bases from V and 8 bases from J, with 21 bases between. This CDR3 contains 14 residues. Per germline, CDR1 SQVTM and CDR2 ANQGSEA. The CDR3: CSAHCLDASYEQFF. The CDR3 DNA is TGCAGCGCCCATTGTCTAGACGCTAGCTATGAGCAGTTCTTC.

The chain is built from TRBV7-9 and TRBJ2-7; a weak D match, TRBD2 (7 bases). The J call may be mistaken, given a closer DNA end match to TRBJ2-5. Germline lookup yields CDR1 SEHNR and CDR2 FQNEAQ (reference sequence). This CDR3 region has 17 residues. CDR3 nucleotide sequence: TGTGCCAGCAGCTACCCCGCGGGGGCAGCGTACCAAGAGACCCAGTACTTC. The encoded protein is CASSYPAGAAYQETQYF.

Many counts were recorded for this clone. V and J are TRBV5-1 and TRBJ2-3; D unclear. The CDR3 is 15 amino acids. Looked up from germline, CDR1 is SGHRS and CDR2 is YFSETQ. The V and J ends lost 0 bases and 2 bases respectively, with 10 bases between them. The CDR3 DNA follows: TGCGCCAGCAGCTTGGGGCCTTCAACCACAGATACGCAGTATTTT. Its translation is CASSLGPSTTDTQYF.

In this sample, this clone turned up many times. J is TRBJ2-6 and V is TRBV19, with D unresolved. The V end lost 8 bases, the J end lost 0 bases, and 11 bases lay between the germline ends. This CDR3 is 15 amino acids long. CDR1 is LNHDA, CDR2 SQIVND, per germline (reference sequence). The CDR3 loop reads CASSLGFSGANVLTF. The CDR3 DNA follows: TGTGCCAGTTCCTTAGGGTTCTCTGGGGCCAACGTCCTGACTTTC.

This clone was seen repeatedly, ten times or more. This rearrangement joins TRBV5-1 to TRBJ2-1; 12 bases fit TRBD2. Germline-derived CDR1 and CDR2 are SGHRS and YFSETQ. This CDR3 contains 17 residues. The ends lost 4 bases at V and 8 bases at J; junction bases unmatched: 13. The CDR3 here is CASSRAQTSGRTHEQFF. CDR3 DNA sequence: TGCGCCAGCAGCAGAGCTCAGACTAGCGGGAGAACCCATGAGCAGTTCTTC. The full variable domain, with the rest looked up from reference TRBV5-1 and TRBJ2-1, is KAGVTQTPRYLIKTRGQQVTLSCSPISGHRSVSWYQQTPGQGLQFLFEYFSETQRNKGNFPGRFSGRQFSNSRSEMNVSTLELGDSALYLCASSRAQTSGRTHEQFFGPGTRLTVL.

Written as DNA, the CDR3 is TGTGCCAGCAGCTTGGGTGGTACGGGGGCAGGGGGCTACACCTTC. Translated, it gives CASSLGGTGAGGYTF. The chain links TRBV5-4 to TRBJ1-2, with a tentative D call TRBD1 (6 bases). The CDR3 covers 15 residues. V lost 0 bases and J 8 bases, leaving 17 bases between the germline ends. Germline V lookup: CDR1 SGHNT, CDR2 YYREEE (reference sequence). The whole variable domain, remainder taken from reference TRBV5-4 and TRBJ1-2, is ETGVTQSPTHLIKTRGQQVTLRCSSQSGHNTVSWYQQALGQGPQFIFQYYREEENGRGNFPPRFSGLQFPNYSSELNVNALELDDSALYLCASSLGGTGAGGYTFGSGTRLTVV.

This rearrangement joins TRBV28 to TRBJ2-7; possibly TRBD1 or TRBD2 for D (6 bases each). The CDR3 totals 14 residues. Germline assignment: CDR1 MDHEN and CDR2 SYDVKM. Trimming stripped 7 bases from V and 2 bases from J, with 15 bases between. CDR3 coding DNA: TGTGCCAGCATGGAGGGGGACGGCACCTACGAGCAGTACTTC. It encodes CASMEGDGTYEQYF.

This clone came up many times. This chain links TRBV15 with TRBJ2-5; TRBD1 aligns across 9 bases. The J segment lost 1 base and the V segment lost 6 bases, leaving 6 bases of the junction unmatched. CDR1 and CDR2 (germline): LNHNV, YYDKDF (reference sequence). This CDR3 spans 15 amino acids. This CDR3 is CATRTGTGPQETQYF. CDR3 DNA sequence: TGTGCCACCAGGACCGGGACAGGGCCCCAAGAGACCCAGTACTTC.

There are many counts of this clone. The genes are TRBV19 and TRBJ2-1; 9 bases match TRBD2. Germline CDR1 and CDR2: LNHDA and SQIVND (reference sequence). The CDR3 contains 18 residues. Germline trimming cut 5 bases from V and 5 bases from J; bases unmatched to any gene: 16. CDR3 DNA: TGTGCCAGTAGTCCCGGGACTAGCTCAACCGGGGTTCACAATGAGCAGTTCTTC. Its protein is CASSPGTSSTGVHNEQFF.

The table lists this clone with many counts. The gene calls are TRBV19 and TRBJ1-1; no clear D gene. The CDR3 is 14 residues long. Trimming shortened V by 10 bases and J by 0 bases, and 15 bases separated the two germline ends. The germline V gene encodes CDR1 LNHDA and CDR2 SQIVND (reference sequence). CDR3 sequence reads: CATTIRGVNTEAFF. In nucleotides, the CDR3 is TGTGCCACTACAATTAGAGGAGTGAACACTGAAGCTTTCTTT.

This clone was seen ten or more times. The chain carries TRBV12-3 or TRBV12-4 and TRBJ1-1; 9 bases line up with TRBD1. This CDR3 has 14 residues. V shed 4 bases, J shed 6 bases, and the junction held 6 bases outside the gene matches. The CDR3 here is CASSSGQGTAEAFF. CDR3 DNA sequence: TGTGCCAGCAGTTCGGGACAGGGTACGGCTGAAGCTTTCTTT.

This clone has more than one count but fewer than ten. The J gene is TRBJ2-7, the V gene TRBV12-3 or TRBV12-4, with D unresolved. Between the trimmed V and J ends, which lost 3 bases and 0 bases, there was a span of 12 bases. The CDR3 is made up of 15 amino acids. CDR3 loop: CASSFTGWNSYEQYF. DNA of the CDR3: TGTGCCAGCAGTTTCACGGGTTGGAACTCCTACGAGCAGTACTTC.

Only a few counts were recorded for this clone. The junction does not match germline at one end; this may be a read error. The chain joins TRBV4-1 to TRBJ2-1; D uncertain. The germline V gene encodes CDR1 MGHRA and CDR2 YSYEKL. This CDR3 contains 13 residues. CDR3 sequence reads: CASSQGPYNKQFF. The CDR3 DNA reads TGCGCCAGCAGCCAAGGTCCCTACAATAAGCAGTTCTTC.

Many counts were recorded for this clone. This sequence joins TRBV6-1 and TRBJ2-5; 7 nucleotides match TRBD1. The CDR3 runs to 13 residues. Unmatched junction bases numbered 3, after V lost 3 bases and J lost 5 bases. Germline CDR1 and CDR2: MNHNS and SASEGT. The CDR3 DNA follows: TGTGCCAGCAGTGAGGACAGGTCGGAGACCCAGTACTTC. Amino acids: CASSEDRSETQYF.

This clone was seen many times. This chain connects TRBV27 to TRBJ2-3; 8 nucleotides align to TRBD1. Germline assignment: CDR1 MNHEY and CDR2 SMNVEV (reference sequence). After removal of 6 bases from V and 5 bases from J, the junction contained 4 bases not matched to a gene. CDR3 size: 13 residues. CDR3 in DNA: TGTGCCAGCAGCTTACAGGGGGGAGATACGCAGTATTTT. Its translation: CASSLQGGDTQYF.

This clone was picked up many times. V gene TRBV7-3 combines with J gene TRBJ2-5; D not certain. This CDR3 has 15 amino acids. Trimming removed 0 bases at V and 4 bases at J, with 12 bases between. CDR1 SGHTA and CDR2 FQGTGA come from the germline V gene. The CDR3 sequence is CASSLTSGLGETQYF. CDR3 nucleotide sequence: TGTGCCAGCAGCTTAACCTCCGGGTTGGGAGAGACCCAGTACTTC.

This clone has a count of ten or more. The chain carries TRBV4-3 and TRBJ1-1; 12 bases align to TRBD1. Germline-derived CDR1 and CDR2 are LGHNA and YSLEER. The ends lost 0 bases at V and 11 bases at J; junction bases unmatched: 4. The CDR3 totals 14 residues. In nucleotides, the CDR3 is TGCGCCAGCAGCCAAGAGGGGACAGGGGGCGGTGCTTTCTTT. Its protein product is CASSQEGTGGGAFF.

On this clone itself: A read error may explain this, as a much larger clone is one base away. The chain uses TRBV4-3 and TRBJ2-5; unclear D gene. CDR1 is LGHNA and CDR2 is YSLEER in the germline V gene. V was cut by 0 bases and J by 5 bases, with 10 bases left in between. The CDR3 extends over 14 amino acids. DNA for the CDR3: TGCGCCAGCAGCCAAGAAAGGGTGTTTGAGACCCAGTACTTC. As protein: CASSQERVFETQYF.

To note about this clone: A much bigger clone sits one base away, suggesting this may be a read error. This chain uses TRBV3-1 with TRBJ1-3; D ambiguous. The germline V gene encodes CDR1 LGHDT and CDR2 YNNKEL (reference sequence). The CDR3 totals 12 residues. CDR3 coding DNA: TGTGCCAGGAGCCAAGAAAAACACACCATATATTTT. Its translation is CARSQEKHTIYF.

In this sample, this clone turned up a few times. CDR3: CASIVEGGNQPQHF. DNA for the CDR3: TGTGCCAGCATTGTGGAGGGCGGCAATCAGCCCCAGCATTTT. The V call is TRBV6-2 or TRBV6-3, the J call TRBJ1-5; D uncertain. V was pared by 7 bases and J by 2 bases, with 12 bases between. Germline loops: CDR1 MNHEY, CDR2 SVGEGT. This CDR3 contains 14 residues.